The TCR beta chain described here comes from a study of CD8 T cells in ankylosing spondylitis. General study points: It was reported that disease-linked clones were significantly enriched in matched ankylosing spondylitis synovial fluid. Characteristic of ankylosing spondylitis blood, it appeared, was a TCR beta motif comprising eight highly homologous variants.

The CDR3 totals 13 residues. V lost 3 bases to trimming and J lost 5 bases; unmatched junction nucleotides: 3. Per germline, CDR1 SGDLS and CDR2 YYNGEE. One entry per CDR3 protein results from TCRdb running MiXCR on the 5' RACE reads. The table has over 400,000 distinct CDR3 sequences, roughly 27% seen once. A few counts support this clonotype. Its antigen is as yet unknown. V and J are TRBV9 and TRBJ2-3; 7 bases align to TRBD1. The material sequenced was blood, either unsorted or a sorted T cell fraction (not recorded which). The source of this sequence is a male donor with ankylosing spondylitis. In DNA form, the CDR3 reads TGTGCCAGCAGCGCAGACAGGGAAGATACGCAGTATTTT. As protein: CASSADREDTQYF.